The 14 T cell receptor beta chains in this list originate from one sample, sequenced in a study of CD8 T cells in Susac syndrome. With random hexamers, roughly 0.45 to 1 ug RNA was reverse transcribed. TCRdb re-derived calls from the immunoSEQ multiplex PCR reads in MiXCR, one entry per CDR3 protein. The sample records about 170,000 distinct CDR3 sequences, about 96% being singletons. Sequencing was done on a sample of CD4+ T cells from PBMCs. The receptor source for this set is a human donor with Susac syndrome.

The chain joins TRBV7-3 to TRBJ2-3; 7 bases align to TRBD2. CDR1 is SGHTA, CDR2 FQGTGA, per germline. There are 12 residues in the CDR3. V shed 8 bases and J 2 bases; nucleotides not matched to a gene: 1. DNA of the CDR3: TGTGCCAGCCGGGGGGTCACAGATACGCAGTATTTT. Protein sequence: CASRGVTDTQYF. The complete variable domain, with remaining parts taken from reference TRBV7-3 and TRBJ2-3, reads GAGVSQTPSNKVTEKGKYVELRCDPISGHTALYWYRQSLGQGPEFLIYFQGTGAADDSGLPNDRFFAVRPEGSVSTLKIQRTERGDSAVYLCASRGVTDTQYFGPGTRLTVL.

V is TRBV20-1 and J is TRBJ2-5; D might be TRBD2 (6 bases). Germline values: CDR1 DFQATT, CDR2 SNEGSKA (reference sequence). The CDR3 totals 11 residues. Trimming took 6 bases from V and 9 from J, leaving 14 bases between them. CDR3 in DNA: TGCAGTGCCCGGCCCCCGGGGGCCCAGTACTTC. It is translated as CSARPPGAQYF.

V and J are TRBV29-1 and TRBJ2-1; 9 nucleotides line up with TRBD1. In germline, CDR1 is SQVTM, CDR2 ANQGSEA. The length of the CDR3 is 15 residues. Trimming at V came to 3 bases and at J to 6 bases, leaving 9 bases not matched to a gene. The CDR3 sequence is CSVESGTGLSNEQFF. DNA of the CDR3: TGCAGCGTTGAGTCCGGGACAGGGCTTTCCAATGAGCAGTTCTTC.

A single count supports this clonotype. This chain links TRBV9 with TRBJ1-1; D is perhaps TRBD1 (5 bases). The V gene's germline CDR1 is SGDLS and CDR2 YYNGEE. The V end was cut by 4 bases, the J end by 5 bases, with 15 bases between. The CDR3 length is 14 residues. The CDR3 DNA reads TGTGCCAGCAGCCCTGGGGGTTCGAGGACTGAAGCTTTCTTT. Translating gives CASSPGGSRTEAFF.

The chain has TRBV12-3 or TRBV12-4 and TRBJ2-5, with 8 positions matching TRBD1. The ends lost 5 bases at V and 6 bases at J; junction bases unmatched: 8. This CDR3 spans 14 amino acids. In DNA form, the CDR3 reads TGTGCCAGCAGTAAAGACAGGGGCGGACAGACCCAGTACTTC. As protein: CASSKDRGGQTQYF.

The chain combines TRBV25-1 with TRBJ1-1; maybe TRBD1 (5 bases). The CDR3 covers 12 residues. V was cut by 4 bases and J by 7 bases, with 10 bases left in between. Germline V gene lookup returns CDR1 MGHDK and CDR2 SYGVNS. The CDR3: CASSGRDFEAFF. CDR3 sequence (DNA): TGTGCCAGCAGTGGCAGGGACTTTGAAGCTTTCTTT.

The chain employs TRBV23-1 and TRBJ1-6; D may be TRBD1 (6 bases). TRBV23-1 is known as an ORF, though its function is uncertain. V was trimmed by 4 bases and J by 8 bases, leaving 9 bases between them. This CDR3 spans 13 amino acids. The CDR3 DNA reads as TGCGCCAGCAGTCGGAGACAGGATTCACCCCTCCACTTT. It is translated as CASSRRQDSPLHF.

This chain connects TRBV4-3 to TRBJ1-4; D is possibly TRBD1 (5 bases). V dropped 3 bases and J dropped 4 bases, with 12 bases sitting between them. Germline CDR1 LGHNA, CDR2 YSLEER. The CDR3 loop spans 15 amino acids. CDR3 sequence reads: CASSQGGRINEKLFF. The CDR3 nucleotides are TGCGCCAGCAGCCAGGGGGGACGGATTAATGAAAAACTGTTTTTT.

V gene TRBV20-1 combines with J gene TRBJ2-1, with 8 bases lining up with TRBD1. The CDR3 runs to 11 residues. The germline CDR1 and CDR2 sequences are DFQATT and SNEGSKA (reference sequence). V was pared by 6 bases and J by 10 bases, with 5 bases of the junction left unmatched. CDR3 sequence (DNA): TGCAGTGCGGCCGACAGGGGAGAGCAGTTCTTC. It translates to CSAADRGEQFF.

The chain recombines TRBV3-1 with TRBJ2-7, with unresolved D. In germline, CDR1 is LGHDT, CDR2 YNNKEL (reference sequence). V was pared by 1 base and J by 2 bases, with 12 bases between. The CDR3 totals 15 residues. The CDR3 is CASSQAHLQAYEQYF. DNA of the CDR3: TGTGCCAGCAGCCAAGCCCACCTCCAAGCCTACGAGCAGTACTTC.

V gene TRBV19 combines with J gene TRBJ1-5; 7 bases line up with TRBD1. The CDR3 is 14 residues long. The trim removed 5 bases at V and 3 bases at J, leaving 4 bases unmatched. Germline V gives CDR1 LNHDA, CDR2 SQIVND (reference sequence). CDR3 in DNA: TGTGCCAGTAGTGCGACAGGGTACAATCAGCCCCAGCATTTT. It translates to CASSATGYNQPQHF.

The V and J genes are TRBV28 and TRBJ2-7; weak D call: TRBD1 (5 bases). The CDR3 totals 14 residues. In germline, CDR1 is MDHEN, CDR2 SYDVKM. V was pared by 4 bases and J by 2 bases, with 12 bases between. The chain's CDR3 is CASSSPEGAYEQYF. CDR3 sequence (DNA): TGTGCCAGCAGTTCGCCGGAAGGGGCCTACGAGCAGTACTTC.

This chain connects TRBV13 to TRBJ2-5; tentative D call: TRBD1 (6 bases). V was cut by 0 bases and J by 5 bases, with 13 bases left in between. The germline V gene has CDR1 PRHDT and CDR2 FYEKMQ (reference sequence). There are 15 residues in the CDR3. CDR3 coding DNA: TGTGCCAGCAGCTTAGGACAGGGAGCAGGGGAGACCCAGTACTTC. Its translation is CASSLGQGAGETQYF.

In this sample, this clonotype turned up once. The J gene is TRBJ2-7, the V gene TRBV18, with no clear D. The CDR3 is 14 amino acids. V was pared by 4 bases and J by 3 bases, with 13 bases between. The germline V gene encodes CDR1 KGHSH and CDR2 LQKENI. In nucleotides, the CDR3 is TGTGCCAGCTCACTTGAAGGCAACAGCTACGAGCAGTACTTC. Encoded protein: CASSLEGNSYEQYF.